The source of this T cell receptor beta chain is a study of siplizumab effects on memory and regulatory T cells (dated by TCRdb to the late 2010s). Broadly, across the study: The effect of the anti-CD2 antibody siplizumab on alloreactive T-cell subsets was examined in allogeneic mixed lymphocyte reactions constructed from human PBMCs. Study-wide findings and limitations: The suppressive function of proliferating Tregs from siplizumab cultures was not functionally confirmed. Among mappable alloreactive CD4+ clones, the Treg-derived fraction averaged approximately 69% with siplizumab versus 25% to 30% in control reactions. Unstimulated naive T cells appeared more diverse than memory T cells, and naive cells seemed to contribute substantially to the alloresponse. The cumulative frequency of alloreactive sequences that could be traced back to unstimulated CD4+ memory T cells was significantly reduced by siplizumab. About 75-96% of proliferating CD4+ or CD8+ clones could not be given a naive or memory phenotype. Because sequences at frequencies below about 10^-5 were poorly captured, only a minor fraction of alloreactive clones could be mapped back to unstimulated subsets.

About this clone: Its antigen remains undetermined. Base qualities are not provided; no much larger clone lies one nucleotide away.

The library was generated by the immunoSEQ multiplex PCR assay. Each sample had some 96,000 TCR templates assayed by the deep sequencing platform. Genomic DNA extracted from sorted T cells was used for TCRbeta CDR3 sequencing. Per the source publication's procedure: The R programming language was used for clonal analysis of TCRbeta CDR3 data. Comparing unstimulated samples against CFSE-low samples taken after the reaction was how alloreactive CD4+ and CD8+ clones were defined. Alloreactive CD4+ clones were assigned to regulatory or non-regulatory origin by matching sequences to sorted unstimulated Treg and non-Treg repertoires. As stored in TCRdb, this immuneACCESS dataset retains in-frame rearrangements with V and J assigned. A fraction of the clones does not appear; measured against another copy, unresolved V genes explain less than half of the discrepancy, and the remainder lacks a known reason. That table gives V, J and clone size, and the DNA gave D and trimming. This sample comprises around 83,000 clones, 85% to 90% of them detected only once. Of the sample, 15% falls within the top ten clones.

Sorted unstimulated T cells and proliferating T cells recovered from mixed lymphocyte reactions underwent TCRbeta CDR3 sequencing. Fresh whole blood from about 9 HLA-typed healthy donors was used as the source from which PBMCs were isolated. The specimen was CD4+ T cells sorted from blood. The receptor was isolated from a human donor in good health.

The nucleotides are TGTGCCAGCAGCTGGACCACATCGAGCTCCTACGAGCAGTACTTC. Translation gives CASSWTTSSSYEQYF. Here the chain combines TRBV5-4 and TRBJ2-7; the D gene lacks a confident call. V was cut back by 3 bases and J by 0 bases, leaving a gap of 13 bases between them. The germline V gene (reference sequence) specifies SGHNT as CDR1 and YYREEE as CDR2. The CDR3 goes from the cysteine to the phenylalanine over 15 residues. Just the 45-base CDR3 DNA is kept, in frame starting at base 1.